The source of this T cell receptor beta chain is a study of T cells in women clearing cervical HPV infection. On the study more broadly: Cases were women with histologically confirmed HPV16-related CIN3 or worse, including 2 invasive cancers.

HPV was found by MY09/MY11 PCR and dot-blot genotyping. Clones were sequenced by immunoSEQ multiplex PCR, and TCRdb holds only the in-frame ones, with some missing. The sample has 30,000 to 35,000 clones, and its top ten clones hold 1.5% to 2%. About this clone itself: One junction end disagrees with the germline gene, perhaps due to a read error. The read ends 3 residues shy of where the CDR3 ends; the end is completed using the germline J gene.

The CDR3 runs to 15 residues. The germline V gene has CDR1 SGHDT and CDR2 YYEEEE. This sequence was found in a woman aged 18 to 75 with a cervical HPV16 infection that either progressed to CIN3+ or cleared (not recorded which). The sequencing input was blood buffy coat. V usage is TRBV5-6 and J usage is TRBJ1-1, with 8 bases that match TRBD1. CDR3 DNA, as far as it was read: TGTGCCAGCAGCTACCTATGGACAGGGAACGCTGAA. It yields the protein CASSYLWTGNAE. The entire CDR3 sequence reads CASSYLWTGNAEAFF. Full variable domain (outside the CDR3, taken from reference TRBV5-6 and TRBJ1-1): DAGVTQSPTHLIKTRGQQVTLRCSPKSGHDTVSWYQQALGQGPQFIFQYYEEEERQRGNFPDRFSGHQFPNYSSELNVNALLLGDSALYLCASSYLWTGNAEAFFGQGTRLTVV.